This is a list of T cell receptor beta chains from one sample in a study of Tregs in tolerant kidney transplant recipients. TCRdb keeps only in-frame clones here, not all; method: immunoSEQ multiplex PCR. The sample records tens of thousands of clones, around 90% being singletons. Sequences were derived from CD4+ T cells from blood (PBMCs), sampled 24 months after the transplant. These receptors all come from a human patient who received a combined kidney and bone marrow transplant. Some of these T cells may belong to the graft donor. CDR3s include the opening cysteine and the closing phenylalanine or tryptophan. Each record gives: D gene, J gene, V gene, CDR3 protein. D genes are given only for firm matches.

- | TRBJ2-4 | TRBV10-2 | CASSKSGPGAKNIQYF
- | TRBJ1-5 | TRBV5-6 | CASSLQGELQHF
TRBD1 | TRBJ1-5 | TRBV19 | CATTGQVGQPQHF
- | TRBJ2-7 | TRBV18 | CASSPLAGSSSSYEQYF
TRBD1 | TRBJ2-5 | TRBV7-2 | CASSFTGGETQYF
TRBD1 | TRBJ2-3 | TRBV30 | CAWSVNRGANTQYF
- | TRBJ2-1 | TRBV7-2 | CASSLGVDRPQFF
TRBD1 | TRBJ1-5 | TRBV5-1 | CASSPDRGNQPQHF
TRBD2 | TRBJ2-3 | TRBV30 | CAWSQTSGGPGTDTQYF
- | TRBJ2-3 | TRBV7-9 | CASSLYSDTQYF
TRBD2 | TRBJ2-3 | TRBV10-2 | CASIGGLAGFGTDTQYF